This T cell receptor beta chain emerged from a study of OX40 agonist ivuxolimab in advanced cancers. Across the whole study: With ivuxolimab, an agonistic anti-OX40 (CD134) antibody, patients were treated. Three patients, one with hepatocellular carcinoma and two with cutaneous melanoma, responded partially.

The germline CDR1 and CDR2 sequences are LGHNA and YNFKEQ. CDR3 length equals 18 residues. Trimming removed 0 bases from V and 3 bases from J; junction bases left unmatched: 11. The protocol was immunoSEQ multiplex PCR, while the TCRdb copy is restricted to in-frame clones and leaves out a portion. Of about 79,000 clones detected, more than 80% appear once; the ten largest clones hold 0.51%. Study-level results: At doses 0.1 to 3.0 mg/kg, CD4+ and CD8+ clones expanded. Averaged across samples, CD8+ T cells carried more expanded clones than CD4+ did.

About this clone: Its antigen is unknown.

The sample here was CD4+ or CD8+ T cells sorted from blood, taken in a trial of the OX40 agonist ivuxolimab. This TCR derives from an adult with an advanced solid tumor such as melanoma, head and neck, liver or kidney cancer. This chain uses TRBV4-2 with TRBJ2-7; 10 positions agree with TRBD2. The CDR3, as DNA: TGTGCCAGCAGCCAAGAAGTTCCGTCTAGCGGGAGAAGCTACGAGCAGTACTTC. Its translation: CASSQEVPSSGRSYEQYF.